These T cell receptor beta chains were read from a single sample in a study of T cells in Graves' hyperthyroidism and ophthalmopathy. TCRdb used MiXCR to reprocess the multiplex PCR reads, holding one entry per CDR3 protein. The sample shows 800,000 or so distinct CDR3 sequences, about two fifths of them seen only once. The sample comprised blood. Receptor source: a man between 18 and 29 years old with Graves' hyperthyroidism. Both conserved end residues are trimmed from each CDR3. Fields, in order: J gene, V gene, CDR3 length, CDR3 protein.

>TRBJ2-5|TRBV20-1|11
SARWSVQETQY
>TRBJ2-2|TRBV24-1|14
ATSDPGTGGPGELF
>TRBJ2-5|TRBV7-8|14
ASSLPAGGSRETQY
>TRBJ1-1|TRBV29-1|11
SQGRSMNTEAF
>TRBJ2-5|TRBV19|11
ASRDWAHGTQY
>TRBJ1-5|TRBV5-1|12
ASSFLGGGQPQH
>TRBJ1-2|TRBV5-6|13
ASRGTSGGSYGYT
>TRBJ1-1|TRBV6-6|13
ASSTGTGPNTEAF
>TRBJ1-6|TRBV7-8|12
ASSWDSESSPLH
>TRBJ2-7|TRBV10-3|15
AISDPSGIRTPYEQY
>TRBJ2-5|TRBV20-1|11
SAVTGTQETQY
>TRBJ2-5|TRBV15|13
ATSLGTGDAETQY
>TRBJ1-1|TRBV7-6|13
ASSSLLQGTTEAF
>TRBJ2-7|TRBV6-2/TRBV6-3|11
ASSLNQGLEQY
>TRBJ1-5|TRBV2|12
ASSERYSNQPQH
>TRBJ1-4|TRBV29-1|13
SVGGDGGLWEKLF
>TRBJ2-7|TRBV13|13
ASSFRDAGREEQY
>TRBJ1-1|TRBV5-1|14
ASSLDREGLNTEAF
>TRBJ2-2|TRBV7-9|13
ASSFFAGATGELF
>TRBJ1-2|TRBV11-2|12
ASSVKQGPYGYT
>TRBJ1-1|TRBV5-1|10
ASSRGPTEAF
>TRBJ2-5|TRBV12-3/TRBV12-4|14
ASSTRDGRLAETQH
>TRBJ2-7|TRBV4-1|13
ASSQVVTATYEQY
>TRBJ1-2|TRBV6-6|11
ASSPAETYGYT
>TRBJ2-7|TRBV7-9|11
ASSTGPPGEQY
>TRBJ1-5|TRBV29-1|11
SVAVTGDQPQH
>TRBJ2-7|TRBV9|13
ASSQSSSGAYEQY
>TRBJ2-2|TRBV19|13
ASSLWAGGTGELF
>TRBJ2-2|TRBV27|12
ASRQDRAVGELF
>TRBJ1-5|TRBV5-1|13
ASSLVGAYNQPQH
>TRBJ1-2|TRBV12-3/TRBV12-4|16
ASSSMSSRPLLGYGYT
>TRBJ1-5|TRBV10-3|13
AISEGTGDGSPQH
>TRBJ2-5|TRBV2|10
VSSDLQETQY
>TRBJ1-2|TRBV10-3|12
AISERGQNHGYT
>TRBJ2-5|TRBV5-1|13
ASSLGGDSQETQY
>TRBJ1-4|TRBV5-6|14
ASSPDPTASNEKLF
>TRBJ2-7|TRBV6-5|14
ASSYSSDGVSYEQY